This TCR beta chain was documented in a study of blood T cell repertoires in COVID-19. Study at large: Some COVID-19 samples were acute and others convalescent; all came from the United States, Italy and Spain.

In germline, CDR1 is MNHEY, CDR2 SMNVEV (reference sequence). V lost 6 bases, J lost 5 bases, and 13 bases stayed unmatched. This CDR3 comprises 16 residues. In the original processing: Reference gene primer amplification gave nucleated cell count estimates. Some clones are missing from TCRdb's copy, which holds only in-frame ones; the method was immunoSEQ multiplex PCR. The V and J calls and clone size were taken over from that table, and D and trimming were inferred from the DNA. The sample carries about 36,000 clones, about 76% recorded once. This receptor was taken from a man aged 65 to 79 with COVID-19, enrolled during active disease. Sequenced material: peripheral blood. The genes are TRBV27 and TRBJ2-3; 8 bases line up with TRBD1. Written as DNA, the CDR3 is TGTGCCAGCAGCCCAGTTTTCCGGACAGGGCAAGATACGCAGTATTTT. Translating gives CASSPVFRTGQDTQYF.